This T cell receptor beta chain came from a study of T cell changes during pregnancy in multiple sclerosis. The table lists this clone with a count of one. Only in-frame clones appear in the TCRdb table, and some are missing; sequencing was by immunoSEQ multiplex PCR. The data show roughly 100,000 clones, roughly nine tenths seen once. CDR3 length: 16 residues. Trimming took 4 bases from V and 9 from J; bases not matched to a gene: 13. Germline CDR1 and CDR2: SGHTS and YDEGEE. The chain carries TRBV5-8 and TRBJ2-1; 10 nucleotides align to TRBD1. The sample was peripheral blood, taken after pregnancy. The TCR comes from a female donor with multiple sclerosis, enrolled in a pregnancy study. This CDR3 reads CASSAGQGNYLGEQFF. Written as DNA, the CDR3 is TGTGCCAGCAGCGCGGGACAGGGGAATTATTTGGGTGAGCAGTTCTTC.